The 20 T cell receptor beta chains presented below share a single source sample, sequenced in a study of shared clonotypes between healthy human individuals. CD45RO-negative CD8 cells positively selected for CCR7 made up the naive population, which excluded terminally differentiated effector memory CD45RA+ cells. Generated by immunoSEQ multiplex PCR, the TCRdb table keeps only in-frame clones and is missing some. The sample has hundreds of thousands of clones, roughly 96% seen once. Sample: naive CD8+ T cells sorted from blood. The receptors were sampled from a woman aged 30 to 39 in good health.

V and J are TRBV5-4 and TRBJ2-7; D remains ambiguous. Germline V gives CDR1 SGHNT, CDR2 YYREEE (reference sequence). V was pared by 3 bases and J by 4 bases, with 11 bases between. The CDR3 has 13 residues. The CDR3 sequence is CASSSESNYEQYF. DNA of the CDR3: TGTGCCAGCAGCTCGGAGAGTAATTACGAGCAGTACTTC.

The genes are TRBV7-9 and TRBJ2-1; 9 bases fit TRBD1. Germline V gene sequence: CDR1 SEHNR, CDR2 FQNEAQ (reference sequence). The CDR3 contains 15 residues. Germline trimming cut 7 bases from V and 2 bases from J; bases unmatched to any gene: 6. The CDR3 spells CASNPDRGPYNEQFF. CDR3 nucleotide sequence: TGTGCCAGCAACCCGGACAGGGGACCCTACAATGAGCAGTTCTTC. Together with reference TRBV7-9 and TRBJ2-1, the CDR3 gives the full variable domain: DTGVSQNPRHKITKRGQNVTFRCDPISEHNRLYWYRQTLGQGPEFLTYFQNEAQLEKSRLLSDRFSAERPKGSFSTLEIQRTEQGDSAMYLCASNPDRGPYNEQFFGPGTRLTVL.

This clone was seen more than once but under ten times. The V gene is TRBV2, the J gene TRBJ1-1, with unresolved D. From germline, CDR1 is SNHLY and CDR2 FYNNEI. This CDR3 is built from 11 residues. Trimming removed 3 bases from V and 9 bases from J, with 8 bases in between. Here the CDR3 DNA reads TGTGCCAGCAGTGATTCCCCTCAAGCTTTCTTT. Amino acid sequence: CASSDSPQAFF.

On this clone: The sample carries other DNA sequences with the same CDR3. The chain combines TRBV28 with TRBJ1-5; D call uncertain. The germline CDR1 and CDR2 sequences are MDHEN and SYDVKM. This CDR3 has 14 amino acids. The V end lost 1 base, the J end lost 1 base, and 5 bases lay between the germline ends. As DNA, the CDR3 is TGTGCCAGCAGTTTATCGGGCAGCAATCAGCCCCAGCATTTT. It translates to CASSLSGSNQPQHF. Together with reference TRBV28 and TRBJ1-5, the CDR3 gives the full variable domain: DVKVTQSSRYLVKRTGEKVFLECVQDMDHENMFWYRQDPGLGLRLIYFSYDVKMKEKGDIPEGYSVSREKKERFSLILESASTNQTSMYLCASSLSGSNQPQHFGDGTRLSIL.

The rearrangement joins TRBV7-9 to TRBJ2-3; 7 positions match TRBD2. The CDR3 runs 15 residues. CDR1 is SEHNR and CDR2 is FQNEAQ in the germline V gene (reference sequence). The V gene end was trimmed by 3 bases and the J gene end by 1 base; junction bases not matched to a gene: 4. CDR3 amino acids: CASSFLGLRTDTQYF. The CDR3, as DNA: TGTGCCAGCAGCTTTTTGGGACTACGCACAGATACGCAGTATTTT.

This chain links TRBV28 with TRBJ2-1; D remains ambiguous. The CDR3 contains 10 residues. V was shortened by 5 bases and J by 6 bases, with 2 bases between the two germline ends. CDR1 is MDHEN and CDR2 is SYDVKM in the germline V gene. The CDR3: CASSGNEQFF. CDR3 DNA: TGTGCCAGCAGTGGCAATGAGCAGTTCTTC.

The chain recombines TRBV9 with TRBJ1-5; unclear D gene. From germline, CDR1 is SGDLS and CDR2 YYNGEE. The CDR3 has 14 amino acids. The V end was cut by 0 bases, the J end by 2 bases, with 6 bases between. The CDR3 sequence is CASSVGDRNQPQHF. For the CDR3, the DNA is TGTGCCAGCAGCGTAGGGGATCGCAATCAGCCCCAGCATTTT.

The CDR3 loop is CASSPPSGSYEQYF. DNA of the CDR3: TGCGCCAGCAGCCCCCCTAGTGGTAGCTACGAGCAGTACTTC. This rearrangement joins TRBV4-1 to TRBJ2-7, with D unclear. V lost 4 bases to trimming and J lost 3 bases, with 13 bases between them. From germline, CDR1 is MGHRA and CDR2 YSYEKL. The CDR3 is made up of 14 amino acids.

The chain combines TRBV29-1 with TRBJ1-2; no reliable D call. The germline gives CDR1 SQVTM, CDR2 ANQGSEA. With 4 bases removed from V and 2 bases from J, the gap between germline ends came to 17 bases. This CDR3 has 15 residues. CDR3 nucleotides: TGCAGCGTTGGACACGCGTTCACCCTAAACTATGGCTACACCTTC. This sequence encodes CSVGHAFTLNYGYTF.

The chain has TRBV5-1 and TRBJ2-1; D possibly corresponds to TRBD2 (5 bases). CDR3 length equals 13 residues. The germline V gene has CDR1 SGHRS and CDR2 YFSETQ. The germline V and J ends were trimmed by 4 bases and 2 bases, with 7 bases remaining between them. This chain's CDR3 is CASSVTTYNEQFF. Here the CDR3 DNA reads TGCGCCAGCAGCGTGACTACCTACAATGAGCAGTTCTTC.

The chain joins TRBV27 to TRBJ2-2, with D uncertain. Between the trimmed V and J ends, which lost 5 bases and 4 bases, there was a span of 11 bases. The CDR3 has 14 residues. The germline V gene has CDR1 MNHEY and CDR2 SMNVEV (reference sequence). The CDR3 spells CASSPTTGTGELFF. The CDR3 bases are TGTGCCAGCAGTCCAACGACCGGCACCGGGGAGCTGTTTTTT.

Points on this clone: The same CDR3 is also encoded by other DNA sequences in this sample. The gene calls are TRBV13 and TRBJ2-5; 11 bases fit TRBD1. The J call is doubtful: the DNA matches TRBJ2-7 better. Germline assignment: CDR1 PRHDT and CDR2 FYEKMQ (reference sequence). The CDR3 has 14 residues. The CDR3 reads CASSPGTGGYEQYF. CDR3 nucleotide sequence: TGTGCCAGCAGCCCCGGGACAGGGGGCTACGAGCAGTACTTC.

Here the CDR3 reads CASSFRLAGDEQFF. The CDR3 DNA sequence: TGCGCCAGCAGCTTTCGACTAGCGGGCGATGAGCAGTTCTTC. The chain employs TRBV5-1 and TRBJ2-1; 10 positions match TRBD2. The CDR3 is made up of 14 amino acids. V lost 2 bases, J lost 8 bases, and 4 bases stayed unmatched. The germline V gene encodes CDR1 SGHRS and CDR2 YFSETQ.

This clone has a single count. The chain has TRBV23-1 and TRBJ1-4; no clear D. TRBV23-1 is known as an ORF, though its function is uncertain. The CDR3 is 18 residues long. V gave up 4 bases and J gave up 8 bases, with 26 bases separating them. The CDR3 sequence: CASSLPRKPPLLSEKLFF. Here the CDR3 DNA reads TGCGCCAGCAGTCTACCAAGGAAACCCCCGCTGCTGTCGGAAAAACTGTTTTTT.

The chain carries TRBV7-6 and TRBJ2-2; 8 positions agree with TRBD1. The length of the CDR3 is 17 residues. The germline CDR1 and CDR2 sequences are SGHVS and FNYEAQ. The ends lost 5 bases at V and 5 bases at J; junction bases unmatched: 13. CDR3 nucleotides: TGTGCCAGCAGCCAAGGACAGGGATCAATTACAACCGGGGAGCTGTTTTTT. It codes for CASSQGQGSITTGELFF.

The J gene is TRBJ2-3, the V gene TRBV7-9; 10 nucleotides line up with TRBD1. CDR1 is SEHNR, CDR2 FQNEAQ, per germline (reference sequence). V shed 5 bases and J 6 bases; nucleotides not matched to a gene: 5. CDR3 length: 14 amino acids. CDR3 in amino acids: CASSAGTGVDTQYF. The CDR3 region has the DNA TGTGCCAGCAGCGCCGGGACAGGGGTTGATACGCAGTATTTT.

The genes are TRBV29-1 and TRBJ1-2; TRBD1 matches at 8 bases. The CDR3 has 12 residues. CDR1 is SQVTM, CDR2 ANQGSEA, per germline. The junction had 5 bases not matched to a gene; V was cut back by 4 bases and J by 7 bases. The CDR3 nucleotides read TGCAGCGTTGTGGGCAGGGGGCTTGGCTACACCTTC. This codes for CSVVGRGLGYTF.

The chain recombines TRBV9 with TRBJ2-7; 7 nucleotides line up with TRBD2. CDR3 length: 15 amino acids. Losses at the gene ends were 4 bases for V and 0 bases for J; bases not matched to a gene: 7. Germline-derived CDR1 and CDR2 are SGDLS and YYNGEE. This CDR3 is CASSPLADISYEQYF. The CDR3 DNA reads TGTGCCAGCAGCCCCCTAGCGGACATCTCCTACGAGCAGTACTTC.

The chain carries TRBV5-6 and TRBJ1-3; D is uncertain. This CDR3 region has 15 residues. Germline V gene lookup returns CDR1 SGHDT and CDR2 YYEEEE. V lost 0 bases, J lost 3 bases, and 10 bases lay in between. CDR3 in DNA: TGTGCCAGCAGCTTGGGTAGGGTTTATGGAAACACCATATATTTT. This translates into CASSLGRVYGNTIYF.

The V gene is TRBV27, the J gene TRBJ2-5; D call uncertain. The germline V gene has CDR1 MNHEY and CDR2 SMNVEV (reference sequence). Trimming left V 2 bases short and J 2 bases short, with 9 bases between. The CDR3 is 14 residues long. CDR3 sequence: CASSLLPKQETQYF. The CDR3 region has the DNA TGTGCCAGCAGTTTACTTCCGAAACAAGAGACCCAGTACTTC.